This entry describes one TCR beta chain. Its antigen remains unidentified. The sample originates from a study of T-cell reconstitution after alpha-beta-depleted transplantation in children. Notes on the study in general: Several hundred graft clones that had expanded were reportedly the source of alpha-beta T cells about two months after transplant. A year had passed since transplant, and T-cell counts and diversity by then came mostly from newly produced T cells. Elevated TCRbeta diversity at day 60 was traced, in some patients, to surviving recipient T cells and thymic progenitors.

Trimming removed 0 bases from V and 4 bases from J, with 10 bases in between. CDR1 and CDR2 (germline): SGHVS, FQNEAQ. The CDR3 length is 14 residues. The library targeted TCRbeta and was prepared with unique molecular identifiers. TCRdb redid the calling of the PCR reads with MiXCR, one entry per CDR3 protein. Of hundreds of thousands of distinct CDR3 sequences in the sample, roughly 25% were seen once. Specimen: PBMCs, collected before TCRalphabeta/CD19-depleted stem cell transplant. This sequence originates from a girl aged 2 to 10 with Fanconi anemia, due to receive a stem cell transplant. J is TRBJ2-7 and V is TRBV7-8; D ambiguous. Here the CDR3 reads CASSLAPDGYEQYF. CDR3 sequence (DNA): TGTGCCAGCAGCTTAGCGCCGGATGGGTACGAGCAGTACTTC.